Sequencing of this T cell receptor beta chain was carried out in a study of cytomegalovirus exposure and HLA in healthy donors. Clones were read by immunoSEQ multiplex PCR, and TCRdb kept only the in-frame ones, dropping some. The sample yields about 60,000 clones, 90% to 96% seen once. Per germline, CDR1 SGHAT and CDR2 FQNNGV. The CDR3 totals 15 residues. V was clipped by 4 bases and J by 3 bases; unmatched bases: 6. Input material: PBMCs. V is TRBV11-2 and J is TRBJ2-7; 10 bases agree with TRBD2. This clonotype originated in a young man in good health and CMV-seronegative. The CDR3 DNA is TGTGCCAGCAGCTCCCCTGGACTAGCGGACTACGAGCAGTACTTC. The encoded protein is CASSSPGLADYEQYF.